This T cell receptor beta chain was documented in a study of radiotherapy plus CTLA-4 blockade in lung cancer. The wider study: Disease control was present in 30% to 40% of patients, and objective responses in approximately 20%. Study observations and caveats: Early blood T cell clone dynamics, with interferon-beta, were reported to best predict response. TCR clones originating in tumors grew in number in blood after radiotherapy plus ipilimumab.

In the case of this clone: Its cognate antigen is unknown.

Assay: immunoSEQ multiplex PCR; the TCRdb copy retains only in-frame clones and omits some. The data contain 71,000 or so clones, around 84% of them singletons. The sample in question was peripheral blood, obtained from a patient treated with radiotherapy plus ipilimumab. This TCR was sampled from a human donor with non-small cell lung cancer who had stable disease on radiotherapy plus ipilimumab.

The CDR3 here is CSAPENYGYTF. The CDR3 coding sequence is TGCAGTGCTCCGGAGAACTATGGCTACACCTTC. The rearrangement joins TRBV20-1 to TRBJ1-2, with D unresolved. CDR3 size: 11 residues. Germline V lookup: CDR1 DFQATT, CDR2 SNEGSKA (reference sequence). The germline V and J ends were trimmed by 5 bases and 2 bases, with 6 bases remaining between them.